This T cell receptor beta chain was profiled in a study of blood T cells in healthy people across ages. With regard to this clonotype: The antigen is undetermined.

This CDR3 is 13 amino acids long. CDR1 and CDR2 from the germline V gene are SGHVS and FQNEAQ. The ends were cut back, 6 bases at V and 2 bases at J, with 10 bases in the middle. The use of a sample-barcoded 5' primer and a J-beta primer mix characterized a second PCR of roughly 6 to 11 cycles. TCRdb reanalysed the 5' RACE reads using MiXCR and keeps one entry per CDR3 protein. The table records almost 800,000 distinct CDR3 sequences, 55% to 70% of them present only once. General observations from the study: Higher diversity, along with more naive CD4+ cells, distinguished long-lived donors from aged donors.

The specimen sequenced was blood. The chain links TRBV7-8 to TRBJ2-5, with a possible D match to TRBD2 (5 bases). This TCR derives from a man younger than 40 in good health. The CDR3 loop is CASRAAGQETQYF. CDR3 DNA sequence: TGTGCCAGCAGGGCCGCGGGTCAAGAGACCCAGTACTTC.